The T cell receptor beta chain under discussion was sequenced for a study of T-cell reconstitution after alpha-beta-depleted transplantation in children. In this sample, this clonotype turned up a few times. What it binds is unknown. The germline CDR1 and CDR2 sequences are MDHEN and SYDVKM. With 9 bases clipped from V and 5 bases from J, the junction kept 11 bases outside the gene matches. The CDR3 length is 15 residues. Preparation of the TCRbeta library used unique molecular identifiers. TCRdb reprocessed the PCR reads via MiXCR and lists one record per CDR3 protein. The table has approximately 97,000 distinct CDR3 sequences, around 5.9% seen once. Study results and caveats: Diversity and T-cell counts at one year after transplant derived mostly from new T cells. Expanded graft clones numbering several hundred reportedly gave rise to alpha-beta T cells about two months after transplant.

The sequenced sample was PBMCs, mostly from graft donor cells, obtained 60 days after TCRalphabeta/CD19-depleted stem cell transplant. The chain recombines TRBV28 with TRBJ1-2; TRBD1 matches 11 bases. The receptor comes from a female patient aged 2-9 years who had a stem cell transplant for Fanconi anemia, so the T cells may come from the graft donor. CDR3: CARRGTGGVIYGYTF. CDR3 nucleotide sequence: TGTGCCAGGAGGGGGACAGGGGGTGTAATTTATGGCTACACCTTC.